These 22 T cell receptor beta chains were sequenced from one sample in a study of CD8+CD57+ T cells in acquired aplastic anemia. Patients chosen for sequencing had CD8+CD57+ cells that had expanded, as shown by flow cytometry. The template used for profiling TCR beta VDJ and CDR3 was genomic DNA. One entry per CDR3 protein, called by TCRdb with MiXCR from the reads. Of about half a million distinct CDR3 sequences in the sample, around 32% were seen once. Sequenced input: sorted CD4+, CD8+, or CD8+CD57+ T cells (not recorded which) from PBMCs. The receptor set was obtained from a human donor with aplastic anemia.

The chain has TRBV4-3 and TRBJ1-2; D possibly corresponds to TRBD1 (6 bases). The CDR3 runs to 16 residues. Germline CDR1 reads LGHNA; CDR2 reads YSLEER. V lost 3 bases and J 4 bases, leaving 18 bases between the germline ends. Here the CDR3 DNA reads TGCGCCAGCAGCCACGAAGGTACAGGGAGCTCCTATGGCTACACCTTC. Its translation: CASSHEGTGSSYGYTF.

This clonotype occurred a few times. The CDR3 DNA reads as TGTGCCAGCAGCTTTACTCGGGACGTCTCCTACGAGCAGTACTTC. It specifies CASSFTRDVSYEQYF. V usage is TRBV5-5 and J usage is TRBJ2-7; D possibly matches TRBD1 or TRBD2 (5 bases each). Germline V gene data show CDR1 as SGHKS and CDR2 as YYEKEE (reference sequence). This CDR3 is built from 15 residues. Between the trimmed V and J ends, which lost 2 bases and 0 bases, there was a span of 12 bases. The whole variable domain, remainder taken from reference TRBV5-5 and TRBJ2-7, is DAGVTQSPTHLIKTRGQQVTLRCSPISGHKSVSWYQQVLGQGPQFIFQYYEKEERGRGNFPDRFSARQFPNYSSELNVNALLLGDSALYLCASSFTRDVSYEQYFGPGTRLTVT.

This clonotype was observed a handful of times. This sequence joins TRBV11-2 and TRBJ2-1; D perhaps matches TRBD1 (5 bases). Trimming removed 3 bases from V and 7 bases from J, with 16 bases in between. This CDR3 region has 15 residues. Germline V gene lookup returns CDR1 SGHAT and CDR2 FQNNGV. The CDR3 is CASSLDARVSNEQFF. The CDR3 DNA is TGTGCCAGCAGCTTGGACGCCAGGGTGTCGAATGAGCAGTTCTTC.

Of note for this clonotype: The final CDR3 position lacks the conserved phenylalanine or tryptophan, pointing to a likely read error. The chain employs TRBV7-9 and TRBJ2-7, with TRBD2 identical over 9 bases. CDR3 size: 15 residues. V lost 5 bases and J lost 9; bases outside the gene matches: 14. Germline V gives CDR1 SEHNR, CDR2 FQNEAQ (reference sequence). The CDR3 here is CASSAYLGLARGQYS. CDR3 coding DNA: TGTGCCAGCAGCGCGTACCTGGGACTAGCAAGGGGGCAGTACTCC.

A word on this clonotype: A much larger clone lies a single base off, so this may be a read error. This chain joins TRBV2 and TRBJ2-2; 8 nucleotides align to TRBD2. The CDR3 covers 14 residues. CDR1 SNHLY and CDR2 FYNNEI come from the germline V gene. The CDR3 DNA reads TGTGCCGGCAGGAGCGGGAGAGATACCGGGGAGCTGTTTTTT. Amino acids: CAGRSGRDTGELFF.

V is TRBV5-4 and J is TRBJ2-3; 10 bases map to TRBD1. This CDR3 contains 14 residues. V lost 6 bases to trimming and J lost 2 bases; unmatched junction nucleotides: 3. Germline-derived CDR1 and CDR2 are SGHNT and YYREEE (reference sequence). CDR3 amino acids: CASMGTGATDTQYF. The CDR3 DNA reads TGTGCCAGCATGGGGACAGGGGCCACAGATACGCAGTATTTT.

This clonotype has at least ten counts. V gene TRBV4-3 combines with J gene TRBJ1-1; D call uncertain. Trimming left V 0 bases short and J 5 bases short, with 10 bases between. Per germline, CDR1 LGHNA and CDR2 YSLEER. This CDR3 is 14 amino acids long. The CDR3 spells CASSQDGRRTEAFF. CDR3 bases: TGCGCCAGCAGCCAAGACGGCAGGCGGACTGAAGCTTTCTTT.

This clonotype was detected ten times or more. The chain combines TRBV25-1 with TRBJ1-3; TRBD1 is a possible D gene (5 bases). The V end lost 2 bases, the J end lost 5 bases, and 10 bases lay between the germline ends. Per germline, CDR1 MGHDK and CDR2 SYGVNS. The CDR3 length is 14 residues. The CDR3: CASSEGRVRNTIYF. For the CDR3, the DNA is TGTGCCAGCAGTGAAGGCAGGGTGAGAAACACCATATATTTT.

In its sample, this clonotype was seen many times. The V call is TRBV9, the J call TRBJ1-2; TRBD1 is a possible D gene (6 bases). CDR3 length: 14 residues. Germline CDR1 is SGDLS and CDR2 is YYNGEE. Trimming pared 3 bases from V and 4 bases from J, leaving 13 bases between. CDR3 DNA: TGTGCCAGCAGCGAACGGGGACAATCCTATGGCTACACCTTC. As protein: CASSERGQSYGYTF.

This clonotype was counted many times. J is TRBJ2-1 and V is TRBV24-1; 15 bases line up with TRBD2. Trimming removed 9 bases from V and 2 bases from J; junction bases left unmatched: 1. Germline V lookup: CDR1 KGHDR, CDR2 SFDVKD. This CDR3 spans 15 amino acids. For the CDR3, the DNA is TGTGCCACCGGGACTAGCGGGAGGACCTACAATGAGCAGTTCTTC. The encoded protein is CATGTSGRTYNEQFF.

The rearrangement joins TRBV11-1 to TRBJ2-5; D is unclear. CDR1 is SGHAT and CDR2 is FQDESV in the germline V gene (reference sequence). Between the trimmed V and J ends, which lost 2 bases and 2 bases, there was a span of 21 bases. The CDR3 is 18 residues long. The CDR3: CASSLWLRPNLKQETQYF. The CDR3 DNA reads as TGTGCCAGCAGCTTATGGCTTCGGCCGAACCTTAAACAAGAGACCCAGTACTTC.

V and J are TRBV19 and TRBJ2-1, with D perhaps TRBD2 (5 bases). The germline CDR1 and CDR2 sequences are LNHDA and SQIVND (reference sequence). The CDR3 runs 15 residues. V lost 1 base, J lost 7 bases, and 14 bases lay in between. The CDR3 is CASSIAGMLWNEQFF. In DNA, the CDR3 is TGTGCCAGTAGTATAGCGGGGATGCTCTGGAATGAGCAGTTCTTC. The whole variable domain, remainder taken from reference TRBV19 and TRBJ2-1, is DGGITQSPKYLFRKEGQNVTLSCEQNLNHDAMYWYRQDPGQGLRLIYYSQIVNDFQKGDIAEGYSVSREKKESFPLTVTSAQKNPTAFYLCASSIAGMLWNEQFFGPGTRLTVL.

The chain has TRBV5-4 and TRBJ1-2; D is uncertain. Looked up from germline, CDR1 is SGHNT and CDR2 is YYREEE (reference sequence). Trimming shortened V by 1 base and J by 4 bases, and 8 bases separated the two germline ends. This CDR3 has 13 residues. The CDR3 sequence: CASSLWSFYGYTF. The CDR3 region has the DNA TGTGCCAGCAGCTTGTGGTCATTCTATGGCTACACCTTC.

V is TRBV7-9 and J is TRBJ1-1; TRBD1 matches at 7 bases. CDR1 is SEHNR, CDR2 FQNEAQ, per germline (reference sequence). V was clipped by 5 bases and J by 7 bases; unmatched bases: 7. This CDR3 region has 13 residues. CDR3 in DNA: TGTGCCAGCAGCCGCGGGACAGCCGGTGAAGCTTTCTTT. Translation gives CASSRGTAGEAFF.

This clonotype was found many times. This chain links TRBV12-3 or TRBV12-4 with TRBJ2-7; no reliable D call. The CDR3 runs 14 residues. Trimming cost V 3 bases and J 0 bases, with 9 bases left between them. CDR3 sequence: CASSFRAFSYEQYF. The CDR3 DNA follows: TGTGCCAGCAGTTTTCGGGCGTTCTCCTACGAGCAGTACTTC.

On this clonotype: A read error may be the cause here, since a much bigger clone is one base away. The chain carries TRBV29-1 and TRBJ2-1; 9 nucleotides line up with TRBD2. CDR3 size: 13 residues. The germline gives CDR1 SQVTM, CDR2 ANQGSEA. The V gene end was trimmed by 7 bases and the J gene end by 5 bases; junction bases not matched to a gene: 6. In nucleotides, the CDR3 is TGCAGCGCGCGGGGGGGGGCTGACAATGAGCAGTTCTTC. This gives the protein CSARGGADNEQFF.

This clonotype came up a few times. The chain is built from TRBV4-2 and TRBJ2-7; D not resolved. The V end was cut by 0 bases, the J end by 0 bases, with 12 bases between. CDR1 and CDR2 from the germline V gene are LGHNA and YNFKEQ. This CDR3 region has 16 residues. The CDR3 sequence: CASSQDSAVNSYEQYF. The CDR3 DNA follows: TGTGCCAGCAGCCAAGATTCGGCGGTGAACTCCTACGAGCAGTACTTC.

This chain connects TRBV29-1 to TRBJ1-2; a weak D match, TRBD1 (5 bases). Germline CDR1 SQVTM, CDR2 ANQGSEA. V lost 5 bases and J lost 4, with 11 bases in between. The CDR3 extends over 12 amino acids. CDR3 residues: CSVKTGVYGYTF. DNA for the CDR3: TGCAGCGTTAAAACAGGAGTCTATGGCTACACCTTC. Based on the CDR3 plus reference TRBV29-1 and TRBJ1-2, the full variable domain is SAVISQKPSRDICQRGTSLTIQCQVDSQVTMMFWYRQQPGQSLTLIATANQGSEATYESGFVIDKFPISRPNLTFSTLTVSNMSPEDSSIYLCSVKTGVYGYTFGSGTRLTVV.

This clonotype was recorded many times. The chain uses TRBV14 and TRBJ1-6; D unclear. Germline V gene sequence: CDR1 SGHDN, CDR2 FVKESK. Trimming removed 2 bases from V and 9 bases from J, with 11 bases in between. CDR3 size: 14 residues. The CDR3 sequence: CASSQYGSFSPLHF. CDR3 nucleotides: TGTGCCAGCAGCCAATACGGCAGTTTTTCACCCCTCCACTTT.

In its sample, this clonotype was seen many times. The rearrangement uses TRBV2 and TRBJ2-1; D remains unclear. Germline V gene lookup returns CDR1 SNHLY and CDR2 FYNNEI. The ends were cut back, 5 bases at V and 8 bases at J, with 10 bases in the middle. The CDR3 spans 12 residues. The CDR3 region is CASSLDRDEQFF. CDR3 bases: TGTGCCAGCAGTCTAGATAGGGATGAGCAGTTCTTC.

This clonotype was seen repeatedly, ten times or more. The chain has TRBV2 and TRBJ1-2; 9 bases line up with TRBD1. V was pared by 6 bases and J by 0 bases, with 2 bases of the junction left unmatched. CDR1 and CDR2 from the germline V gene are SNHLY and FYNNEI. The CDR3 extends over 14 amino acids. The CDR3 DNA reads TGTGCCAGCAGCGGGGACAGGGCTAACTATGGCTACACCTTC. It codes for CASSGDRANYGYTF. Looking up the rest from reference TRBV2 and TRBJ1-2 gives the full variable domain: EPEVTQTPSHQVTQMGQEVILRCVPISNHLYFYWYRQILGQKVEFLVSFYNNEISEKSEIFDDQFSVERPDGSNFTLKIRSTKLEDSAMYFCASSGDRANYGYTFGSGTRLTVV.

To note about this clonotype: It may be a read error: a sequence one base away is much more abundant. The genes are TRBV15 and TRBJ1-4; D possibly corresponds to TRBD1 (5 bases). Germline assignment: CDR1 LNHNV and CDR2 YYDKDF (reference sequence). The CDR3 has 15 residues. The CDR3 loop is CATSRDRGENEELFF. CDR3 nucleotides: TGTGCCACCAGCAGAGATAGAGGGGAAAATGAAGAACTGTTTTTT.